The sequence of this T cell receptor beta chain was determined in a study of T cell responses to AZD1222 COVID-19 vaccine. The assay was immunoSEQ multiplex PCR, and TCRdb's table has in-frame clones only and misses some. The sample shows about 120,000 clones, around 89% of them seen only once. V lost 6 bases to trimming and J lost 0 bases, with 8 bases between them. The CDR3 has 14 amino acids. The germline V gene encodes CDR1 MNHEY and CDR2 SVGAGI. The receptor comes from an adult in good health. The gene calls are TRBV6-5 and TRBJ1-4, with D uncertain. The material was peripheral blood, obtained on day 0 of AZD1222 vaccination. In DNA, the CDR3 is TGTGCCAGCAGCCTCAGCCCAACTAATGAAAAACTGTTTTTT. As protein: CASSLSPTNEKLFF.